What follows are 5 T cell receptor beta chains derived from one specimen sequenced in a study of cytotoxic CD8 clonotypes in ibrutinib-treated CLL (dated by TCRdb to about 2021). Library prep was done by the immunoSEQ multiplex PCR assay. TCRdb retrieved this table from immuneACCESS and kept in-frame rearrangements only. Not all clones are present; in checked studies, unresolved V genes account for under half, and no reason is known for the remainder. A total of 30,000 or so clones appear in this sample, about 80% of them only once. Of the sample, 45% to 65% is held by the ten largest clones. The starting material was PBMCs, obtained after 36 months of ibrutinib treatment. These TCRs come from a human donor with chronic lymphocytic leukemia.

The CDR3 here is CAISGDTAGGTDTQYF. DNA for the CDR3: TGTGCCATCAGTGGAGATACAGCGGGGGGTACAGATACGCAGTATTTT. This sequence joins TRBV10-3 and TRBJ2-3, with TRBD2 identical over 9 bases. Losses at the gene ends were 4 bases for V and 3 bases for J; bases not matched to a gene: 8. Germline-derived CDR1 and CDR2 are ENHRY and SYGVKD. This CDR3 spans 16 amino acids.

This clone was recorded a few times. The gene calls are TRBV6-1 and TRBJ1-6; TRBD1 matches at 7 bases. Looked up from germline, CDR1 is MNHNS and CDR2 is SASEGT. The junction had 14 bases not matched to a gene; V was cut back by 3 bases and J by 0 bases. The CDR3 totals 20 residues. CDR3 nucleotide sequence: TGTGCCAGCAGTGAGGCAGGGGGAACCGGAATAAGCTCCTATAATTCACCCCTCCACTTT. Its protein product is CASSEAGGTGISSYNSPLHF.

The chain joins TRBV7-3 to TRBJ2-7; 7 positions agree with TRBD2. Trimming took 5 bases from V and 6 from J; bases not matched to a gene: 4. The CDR3 covers 12 residues. Germline V gene lookup returns CDR1 SGHTA and CDR2 FQGTGA. The CDR3 region is CASSQRDGEQYF. CDR3 nucleotides: TGTGCCAGCAGCCAGCGGGACGGCGAGCAGTACTTC.

The genes are TRBV4-1 and TRBJ2-3; 11 bases are shared with TRBD2. The trim removed 4 bases at V and 4 bases at J, leaving 10 bases unmatched. The V gene's germline CDR1 is MGHRA and CDR2 YSYEKL. This CDR3 has 17 amino acids. CDR3 bases: TGCGCCAGCAGCCCGAGTCCTAGCGGGGGGTATGCAGATACGCAGTATTTT. Translating gives CASSPSPSGGYADTQYF.

This clone was seen a few times. The chain uses TRBV19 and TRBJ1-1, with 12 nucleotides matching TRBD1. V gave up 10 bases and J gave up 2 bases; unmatched junction bases: 8. The CDR3 has 15 residues. Germline CDR1 and CDR2: LNHDA and SQIVND (reference sequence). DNA for the CDR3: TGTGCCACCCAAACCGGGACAGGGGGCAACACTGAAGCTTTCTTT. It is translated as CATQTGTGGNTEAFF.